The 12 T cell receptor beta chains reported below all come from one sample, sequenced in a study of metastatic and nonmetastatic thyroid tumors (dated by TCRdb to 2019 to 2021). No patient had received any treatment before thyroid surgery. Libraries came from PCR. The listed sequencing device is Illumina HiSeq 4000. The public reads were quality trimmed at Q25 with fastp and then assembled into clones with MiXCR by TCRdb, keeping productive beta chains. This sample holds 23,000 or so clones; 25% to 30% were observed only once. The top ten clones comprise 5.4% of the sample. Sequences were obtained from tumor tissue. All receptors come from a female donor with papillary thyroid cancer or a benign thyroid nodule (not recorded which). Some clones in this sample may be carry-over from other donors' samples.

There are many counts of this clone. The chain has TRBV20-1 and TRBJ1-1, with TRBD1 as a possible D gene (6 bases). Trimming took 5 bases from V and 0 from J, leaving 13 bases between them. The CDR3 contains 14 residues. CDR1 and CDR2 from the germline V gene are DFQATT and SNEGSKA (reference sequence). This chain's CDR3 is CSAEGQPLNTEAFF. CDR3 nucleotide sequence: TGCAGTGCTGAAGGACAGCCCTTGAACACTGAAGCTTTCTTT.

This clone appeared many times. The V call is TRBV5-1, the J call TRBJ1-1, with D tentatively TRBD1 (6 bases). This CDR3 is built from 20 residues. The V end was cut by 4 bases, the J end by 4 bases, with 32 bases between. Germline CDR1 is SGHRS and CDR2 is YFSETQ. The CDR3 here is CASSAPGGRGGVGGSTEAFF. The DNA for the CDR3 is TGCGCCAGCAGCGCCCCCGGAGGCAGGGGAGGGGTGGGAGGTAGCACTGAAGCTTTCTTT.

V and J are TRBV27 and TRBJ2-2; tentative D call: TRBD2 (6 bases). The germline V and J ends were trimmed by 2 bases and 7 bases, with 20 bases remaining between them. This CDR3 comprises 17 residues. CDR1 and CDR2 from the germline V gene are MNHEY and SMNVEV (reference sequence). CDR3 nucleotide sequence: TGTGCCAGCAGTTTACGACCGGCGGGGTTGGTCTTCGGGGAGCTGTTTTTT. This codes for CASSLRPAGLVFGELFF.

A remark on this clone: A junction boundary mismatches the germline segment, possibly from a read error. The chain employs TRBV5-1 and TRBJ2-3; D not certain. The germline V gene encodes CDR1 SGHRS and CDR2 YFSETQ. CDR3 length equals 14 residues. In nucleotides, the CDR3 is TGCGCCAGCAGCTTGGATGGCAGCACAGATACTCAGTATTTT. Translating it yields CASSLDGSTDTQYF.

This clone was counted at least ten times. The genes are TRBV7-2 and TRBJ1-5; tentative D call: TRBD1 (6 bases). Trimming left V 5 bases short and J 4 bases short, with 15 bases between. Germline CDR1 is SGHTA and CDR2 is FQGNSA. The CDR3 spans 15 residues. The DNA of the CDR3 is TGTGCCAGCAGCCCTCAGGGGAGGGAAAATCAGCCCCAGCATTTT. The encoded protein is CASSPQGRENQPQHF.

This clone occurred many times. The sample contains more than one DNA sequence encoding this CDR3. The chain couples TRBV7-6 to TRBJ1-3, with 9 bases identical to TRBD1. CDR3 length: 15 amino acids. The V gene end was trimmed by 5 bases and the J gene end by 3 bases; junction bases not matched to a gene: 5. In germline, CDR1 is SGHVS, CDR2 FNYEAQ. CDR3 residues: CASSPGTGYGNTIYF. CDR3 DNA sequence: TGTGCCAGCAGCCCGGGGACAGGGTATGGAAACACCATATATTTT.

Of note for this clone: Germline and junction disagree at one end, which may indicate a read error. This chain connects TRBV30 to TRBJ1-5; D unclear. CDR3 length equals 15 residues. CDR1 is GTSNPN, CDR2 SVGIG, per germline (reference sequence). As DNA, the CDR3 is TGTGCCTGGAGTAGTGGAGGGTTCTCGGCCAACCCCCAGCATTTC. Translated, it gives CAWSSGGFSANPQHF.

This clone was seen at least ten times. V is TRBV6-1 and J is TRBJ1-4; no clear D. Trimming pared 5 bases from V and 6 bases from J, leaving 7 bases between. The germline CDR1 and CDR2 sequences are MNHNS and SASEGT. The CDR3 contains 12 residues. The CDR3 spells CASSPDYEKLFF. CDR3 in DNA: TGTGCCAGCAGTCCTGATTATGAAAAACTGTTTTTT.

This clone has a count of ten or more. The chain is built from TRBV5-1 and TRBJ2-5, with 7 bases aligning to TRBD2. CDR3 length: 15 residues. V shed 3 bases, J shed 1 base, and the junction held 6 bases outside the gene matches. The germline gives CDR1 SGHRS, CDR2 YFSETQ. The CDR3 spells CASSSAGVSQETQYF. Written as DNA, the CDR3 is TGCGCCAGCAGCTCGGCGGGGGTATCCCAAGAGACCCAGTACTTC.

This clone was seen a few times. J is TRBJ1-1 and V is TRBV6-1; D possibly corresponds to TRBD1 (5 bases). V lost 6 bases, J lost 8 bases, and 13 bases lay in between. Per the germline V gene, CDR1 is MNHNS and CDR2 is SASEGT. This CDR3 has 12 residues. The CDR3 DNA reads as TGTGCCAGCAGATCTGTACAGGTCGAAGCTTTCTTT. It yields the protein CASRSVQVEAFF.

This clone was seen many times. The CDR3 sequence is CASSQPPLAGDETQYF. The CDR3 DNA reads as TGTGCCAGCAGCCAACCTCCACTAGCGGGGGATGAGACCCAGTACTTC. The rearrangement links TRBV3-1 to TRBJ2-5; TRBD2 matches at 11 bases. The germline V gene encodes CDR1 LGHDT and CDR2 YNNKEL (reference sequence). Trimming cost V 2 bases and J 5 bases; bases outside gene matches: 7. The CDR3 has 16 residues.

In DNA, the CDR3 is TGTGCCAGCAGCTTAGATCAGGGATTCTCTGAAGCTTTCTTT. This sequence encodes CASSLDQGFSEAFF. This chain connects TRBV11-2 to TRBJ1-1, with D perhaps TRBD1 (5 bases). Between the trimmed V and J ends, which lost 0 bases and 6 bases, there was a span of 11 bases. This CDR3 has 14 amino acids. Per the germline V gene, CDR1 is SGHAT and CDR2 is FQNNGV. Drawing the rest from reference TRBV11-2 and TRBJ1-1, the complete variable domain is EAGVAQSPRYKIIEKRQSVAFWCNPISGHATLYWYQQILGQGPKLLIQFQNNGVVDDSQLPKDRFSAERLKGVDSTLKIQPAKLEDSAVYLCASSLDQGFSEAFFGQGTRLTVV.